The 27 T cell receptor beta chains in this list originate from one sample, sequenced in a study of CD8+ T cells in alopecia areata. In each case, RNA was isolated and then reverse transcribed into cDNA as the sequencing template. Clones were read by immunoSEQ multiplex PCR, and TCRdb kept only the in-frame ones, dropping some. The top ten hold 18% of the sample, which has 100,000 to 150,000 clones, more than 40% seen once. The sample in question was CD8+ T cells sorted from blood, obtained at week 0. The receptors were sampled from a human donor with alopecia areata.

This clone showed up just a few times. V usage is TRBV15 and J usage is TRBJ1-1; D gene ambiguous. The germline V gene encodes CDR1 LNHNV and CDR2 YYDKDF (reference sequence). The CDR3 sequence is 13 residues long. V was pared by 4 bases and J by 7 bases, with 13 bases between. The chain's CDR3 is CATSTRFGVEAFF. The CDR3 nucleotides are TGTGCCACCAGCACCCGATTTGGAGTTGAAGCTTTCTTT.

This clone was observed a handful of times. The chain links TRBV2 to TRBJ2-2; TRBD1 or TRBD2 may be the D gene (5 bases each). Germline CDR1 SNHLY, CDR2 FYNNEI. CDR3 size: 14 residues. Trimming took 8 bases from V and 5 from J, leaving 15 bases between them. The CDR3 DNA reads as TGTGCCAGCCGAGGGAATGAGGGGACCGGGGAGCTGTTTTTT. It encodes CASRGNEGTGELFF. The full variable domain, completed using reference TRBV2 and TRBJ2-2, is EPEVTQTPSHQVTQMGQEVILRCVPISNHLYFYWYRQILGQKVEFLVSFYNNEISEKSEIFDDQFSVERPDGSNFTLKIRSTKLEDSAMYFCASRGNEGTGELFFGEGSRLTVL.

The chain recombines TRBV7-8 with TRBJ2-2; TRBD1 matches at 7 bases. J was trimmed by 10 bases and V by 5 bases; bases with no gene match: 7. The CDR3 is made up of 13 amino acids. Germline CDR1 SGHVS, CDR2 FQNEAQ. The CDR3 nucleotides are TGTGCCAGCAGCGAGACAGGGCCCCAGGAGCTGTTTTTT. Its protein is CASSETGPQELFF.

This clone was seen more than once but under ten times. This CDR3 reads CSVGFGRGGYTF. CDR3 nucleotides: TGCAGCGTAGGATTCGGCAGGGGAGGCTACACCTTC. The chain is built from TRBV29-1 and TRBJ1-2; weak D call: TRBD1 (6 bases). This CDR3 has 12 residues. Per germline, CDR1 SQVTM and CDR2 ANQGSEA. V was clipped by 6 bases and J by 8 bases, with 16 bases between them.

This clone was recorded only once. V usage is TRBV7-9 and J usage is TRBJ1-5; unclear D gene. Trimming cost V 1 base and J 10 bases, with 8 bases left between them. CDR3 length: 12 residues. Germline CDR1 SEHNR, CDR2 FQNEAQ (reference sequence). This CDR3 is CASSLGPRPQHF. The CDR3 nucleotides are TGTGCCAGCAGCTTAGGTCCTCGCCCCCAGCATTTT.

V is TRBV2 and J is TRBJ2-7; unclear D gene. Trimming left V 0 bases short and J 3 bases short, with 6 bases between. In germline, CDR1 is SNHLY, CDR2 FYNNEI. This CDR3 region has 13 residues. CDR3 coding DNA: TGTGCCAGCAGTGAAGCCCTCAGCTACGAGCAGTACTTC. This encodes CASSEALSYEQYF.

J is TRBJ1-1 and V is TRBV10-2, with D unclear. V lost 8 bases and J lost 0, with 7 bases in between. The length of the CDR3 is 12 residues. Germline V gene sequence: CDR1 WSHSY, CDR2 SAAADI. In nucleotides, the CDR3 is TGCGCCAGCTACGGACTGAACACTGAAGCTTTCTTT. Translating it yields CASYGLNTEAFF.

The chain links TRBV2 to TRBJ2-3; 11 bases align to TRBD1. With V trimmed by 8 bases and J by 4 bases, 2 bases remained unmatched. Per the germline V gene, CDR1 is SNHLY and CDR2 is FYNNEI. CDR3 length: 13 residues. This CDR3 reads CASGGQGADTQYF. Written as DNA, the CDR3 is TGTGCCAGCGGGGGACAGGGGGCAGATACGCAGTATTTT.

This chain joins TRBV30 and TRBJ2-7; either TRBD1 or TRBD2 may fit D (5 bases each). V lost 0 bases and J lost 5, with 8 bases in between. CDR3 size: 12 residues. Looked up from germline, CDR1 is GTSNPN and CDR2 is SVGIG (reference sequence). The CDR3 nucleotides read TGTGCCTGGAGTGTCATGGGGGACGAGCAGTACTTC. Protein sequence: CAWSVMGDEQYF.

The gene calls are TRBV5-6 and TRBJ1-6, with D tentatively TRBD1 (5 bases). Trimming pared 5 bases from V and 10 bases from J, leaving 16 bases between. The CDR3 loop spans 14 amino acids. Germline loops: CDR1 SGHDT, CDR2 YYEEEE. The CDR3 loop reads CASSPGDGDSPLHF. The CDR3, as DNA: TGTGCCAGCAGTCCGGGGGACGGTGACTCACCCCTCCACTTT.

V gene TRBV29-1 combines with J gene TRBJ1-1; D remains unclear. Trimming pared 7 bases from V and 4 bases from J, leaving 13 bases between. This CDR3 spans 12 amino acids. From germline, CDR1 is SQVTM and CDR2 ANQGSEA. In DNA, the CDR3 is TGCAGCGCTGACCGGGTCCTCACTGAAGCTTTCTTT. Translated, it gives CSADRVLTEAFF.

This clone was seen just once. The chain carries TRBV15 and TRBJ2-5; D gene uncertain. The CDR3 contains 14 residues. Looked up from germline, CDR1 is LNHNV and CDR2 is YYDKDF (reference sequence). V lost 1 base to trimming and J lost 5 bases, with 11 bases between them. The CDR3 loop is CATSRVLVGETQYF. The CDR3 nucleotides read TGTGCCACCAGCAGAGTACTTGTTGGCGAGACCCAGTACTTC. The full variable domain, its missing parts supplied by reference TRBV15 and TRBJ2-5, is DAMVIQNPRYQVTQFGKPVTLSCSQTLNHNVMYWYQQKSSQAPKLLFHYYDKDFNNEADTPDNFQSRRPNTSFCFLDIRSPGLGDTAMYLCATSRVLVGETQYFGPGTRLLVL.

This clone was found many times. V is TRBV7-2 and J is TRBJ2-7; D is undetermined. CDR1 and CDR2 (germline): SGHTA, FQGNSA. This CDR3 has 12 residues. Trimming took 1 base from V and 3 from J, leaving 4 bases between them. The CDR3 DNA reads TGTGCCAGCAGCTTAGGGGTCTACGAGCAGTACTTC. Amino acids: CASSLGVYEQYF.

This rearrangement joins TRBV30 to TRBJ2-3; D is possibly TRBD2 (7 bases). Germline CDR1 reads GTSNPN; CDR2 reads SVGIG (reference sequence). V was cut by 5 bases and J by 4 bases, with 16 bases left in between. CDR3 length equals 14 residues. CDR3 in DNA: TGTGCCTGGGGGGAGGGGGAGGTCGCAGATACGCAGTATTTT. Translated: CAWGEGEVADTQYF.

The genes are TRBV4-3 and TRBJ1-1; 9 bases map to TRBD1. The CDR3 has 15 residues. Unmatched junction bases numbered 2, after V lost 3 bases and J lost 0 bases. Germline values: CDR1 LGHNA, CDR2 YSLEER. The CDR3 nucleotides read TGCGCCAGCAGCCAGCGACAGGGGGTGAACACTGAAGCTTTCTTT. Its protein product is CASSQRQGVNTEAFF.

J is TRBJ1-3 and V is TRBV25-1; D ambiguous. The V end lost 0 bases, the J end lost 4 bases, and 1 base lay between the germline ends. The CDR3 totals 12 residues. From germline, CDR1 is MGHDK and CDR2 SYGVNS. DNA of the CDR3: TGTGCCAGCAGTGAATACGGAAACACCATATATTTT. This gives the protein CASSEYGNTIYF.

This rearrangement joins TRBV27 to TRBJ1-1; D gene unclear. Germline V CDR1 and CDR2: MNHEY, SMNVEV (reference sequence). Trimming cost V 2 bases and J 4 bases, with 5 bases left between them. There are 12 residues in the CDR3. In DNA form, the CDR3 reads TGTGCCAGCAGTTTACCGTCCACTGAAGCTTTCTTT. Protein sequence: CASSLPSTEAFF.

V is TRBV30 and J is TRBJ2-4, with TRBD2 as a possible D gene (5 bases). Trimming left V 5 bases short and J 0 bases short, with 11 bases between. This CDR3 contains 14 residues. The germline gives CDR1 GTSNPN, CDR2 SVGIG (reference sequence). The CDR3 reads CAWGLDLAKNIQYF. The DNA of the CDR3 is TGTGCCTGGGGACTTGACCTAGCCAAAAACATTCAGTACTTC.

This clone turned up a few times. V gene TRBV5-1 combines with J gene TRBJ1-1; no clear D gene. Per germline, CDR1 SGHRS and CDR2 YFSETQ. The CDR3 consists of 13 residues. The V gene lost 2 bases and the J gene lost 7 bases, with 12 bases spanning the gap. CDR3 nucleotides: TGCGCCAGCAGCTTCGAGAGGAGCAGTGAAGCTTTCTTT. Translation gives CASSFERSSEAFF.

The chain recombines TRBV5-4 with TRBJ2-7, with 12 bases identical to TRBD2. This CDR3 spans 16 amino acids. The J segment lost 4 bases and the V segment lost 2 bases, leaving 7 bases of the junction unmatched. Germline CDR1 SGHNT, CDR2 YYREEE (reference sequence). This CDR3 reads CASSLTSGGSIYEQYF. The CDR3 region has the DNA TGTGCCAGCAGCTTAACTAGCGGGGGGAGTATATACGAGCAGTACTTC. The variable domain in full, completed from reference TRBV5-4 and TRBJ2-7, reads ETGVTQSPTHLIKTRGQQVTLRCSSQSGHNTVSWYQQALGQGPQFIFQYYREEENGRGNFPPRFSGLQFPNYSSELNVNALELDDSALYLCASSLTSGGSIYEQYFGPGTRLTVT.

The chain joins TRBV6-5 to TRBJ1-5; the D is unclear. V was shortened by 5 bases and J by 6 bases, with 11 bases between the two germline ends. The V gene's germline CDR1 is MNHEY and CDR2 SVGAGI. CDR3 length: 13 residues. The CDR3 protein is CASSPDDIQPQHF. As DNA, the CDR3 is TGTGCCAGCAGTCCCGATGATATTCAGCCCCAGCATTTT.

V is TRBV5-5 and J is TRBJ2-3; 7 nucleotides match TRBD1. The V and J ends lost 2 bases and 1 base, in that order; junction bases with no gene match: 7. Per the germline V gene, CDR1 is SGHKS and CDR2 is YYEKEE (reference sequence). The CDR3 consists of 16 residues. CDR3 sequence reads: CASSFDDRARTDTQYF. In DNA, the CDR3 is TGTGCCAGCAGCTTTGACGACAGGGCGCGCACAGATACGCAGTATTTT.

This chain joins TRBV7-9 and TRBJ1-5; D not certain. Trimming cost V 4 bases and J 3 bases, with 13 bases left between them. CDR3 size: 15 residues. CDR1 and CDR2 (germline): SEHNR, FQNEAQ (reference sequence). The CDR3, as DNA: TGTGCCAGCAGCTCCGGTGGTGCCCCCAATCAGCCCCAGCATTTT. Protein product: CASSSGGAPNQPQHF.

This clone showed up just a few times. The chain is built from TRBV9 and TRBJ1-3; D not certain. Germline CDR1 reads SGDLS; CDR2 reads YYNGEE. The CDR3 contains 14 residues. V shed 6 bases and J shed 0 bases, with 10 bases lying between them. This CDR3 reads CASTADYSGNTIYF. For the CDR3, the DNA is TGTGCCAGCACCGCTGACTACTCTGGAAACACCATATATTTT.

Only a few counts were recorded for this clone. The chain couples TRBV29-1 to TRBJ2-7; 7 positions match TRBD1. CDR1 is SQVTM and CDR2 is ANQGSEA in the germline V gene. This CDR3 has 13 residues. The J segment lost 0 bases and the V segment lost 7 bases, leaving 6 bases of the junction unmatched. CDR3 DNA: TGCAGCGCCGCAGGGGGAACCTCCTACGAGCAGTACTTC. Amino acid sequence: CSAAGGTSYEQYF.

Here the CDR3 DNA reads TGCAGCGTTGAAGATCGGGGGTCAGGCAACACTGAAGCTTTCTTT. This translates into CSVEDRGSGNTEAFF. This chain uses TRBV29-1 with TRBJ1-1; possibly TRBD1 for D (5 bases). This CDR3 comprises 15 residues. The ends were cut back, 0 bases at V and 2 bases at J, with 13 bases in the middle. The germline CDR1 and CDR2 sequences are SQVTM and ANQGSEA.

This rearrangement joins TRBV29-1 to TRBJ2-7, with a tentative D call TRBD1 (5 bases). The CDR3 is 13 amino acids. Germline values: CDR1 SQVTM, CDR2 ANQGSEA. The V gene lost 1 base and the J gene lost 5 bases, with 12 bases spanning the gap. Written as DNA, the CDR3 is TGCAGCGTTGAAGTCCAGGGTCTCCACGAGCAGTACTTC. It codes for CSVEVQGLHEQYF.